This passage covers 11 T cell receptor beta chains from one sample sequenced in a study of cytomegalovirus exposure and HLA in healthy donors (dated by TCRdb to 2015 to 2018). Receptors were amplified or captured by the immunoSEQ multiplex PCR assay. For the multiplex PCR, a mixture combining 60 forward primers for TCR Vbeta segments and 13 reverse primers for TCR Jbeta segments was used. Drawn from immuneACCESS, this table holds only the in-frame rearrangements with V and J called that TCRdb kept. Clones are partly lost; checked studies trace under half to an unresolved V gene and leave the rest unexplained. The sample table lists roughly 120,000 clones, about 73% of them with a count of one. The ten most abundant clones make up 2.1% of the sample. The sequenced material came from PBMCs. These receptors were taken from a woman between 40 and 55 years old in good health and CMV-seropositive.

The chain joins TRBV5-6 to TRBJ2-7, with D maybe TRBD2 (8 bases). The ends were cut back, 2 bases at V and 6 bases at J, with 18 bases in the middle. The CDR3 extends over 15 amino acids. Germline V CDR1 and CDR2: SGHDT, YYEEEE. This CDR3 is CASSLGLAGGREQYF. Written as DNA, the CDR3 is TGTGCCAGCAGCTTAGGACTAGCAGGGGGGCGCGAGCAGTACTTC.

J is TRBJ1-1 and V is TRBV9, with a weak D call TRBD1 (5 bases). V dropped 0 bases and J dropped 6 bases, with 12 bases sitting between them. Germline V gene data show CDR1 as SGDLS and CDR2 as YYNGEE. The CDR3 is made up of 14 amino acids. DNA for the CDR3: TGTGCCAGCAGCGTAGCCCCCGGGGGGGCTGAAGCTTTCTTT. It is translated as CASSVAPGGAEAFF.

J is TRBJ2-7 and V is TRBV11-2; 7 nucleotides match TRBD2. CDR3 size: 14 residues. Per germline, CDR1 SGHAT and CDR2 FQNNGV. V gave up 2 bases and J gave up 7 bases; unmatched junction bases: 8. CDR3 sequence reads: CASSLTGRLGEQYF. The CDR3 DNA reads as TGTGCCAGCAGCTTAACCGGGAGGCTTGGAGAGCAGTACTTC.

There are a few counts of this clone. The chain has TRBV7-7 and TRBJ2-7; 8 nucleotides line up with TRBD1. CDR3 length: 13 residues. Germline V lookup: CDR1 SSHAT, CDR2 FNYEAQ (reference sequence). Unmatched junction bases numbered 5, after V lost 4 bases and J lost 6 bases. The CDR3 reads CASSSGQGSEQYF. The DNA for the CDR3 is TGTGCCAGCAGCTCCGGACAGGGCTCCGAGCAGTACTTC.

This clone was counted many times. The rearrangement joins TRBV7-9 to TRBJ2-1; TRBD2 aligns across 7 bases. Germline V lookup: CDR1 SEHNR, CDR2 FQNEAQ (reference sequence). The ends lost 1 base at V and 1 base at J; junction bases unmatched: 1. The CDR3 has 15 residues. The CDR3: CASSLGTRSYNEQFF. The CDR3 DNA sequence: TGTGCCAGCAGCTTAGGGACTAGATCCTACAATGAGCAGTTCTTC.

The chain is built from TRBV2 and TRBJ2-1, with D maybe TRBD2 (6 bases). The CDR3 runs 15 residues. Germline V CDR1 and CDR2: SNHLY, FYNNEI. The V gene lost 8 bases and the J gene lost 6 bases, with 20 bases spanning the gap. CDR3 DNA: TGTGCCAGCCATAGTAAGGGACTCACCGTCAATGAGCAGTTCTTC. Translation gives CASHSKGLTVNEQFF.

The chain carries TRBV5-1 and TRBJ2-3; D is perhaps TRBD2 (6 bases). CDR1 is SGHRS and CDR2 is YFSETQ in the germline V gene. This CDR3 comprises 16 residues. V lost 5 bases to trimming and J lost 4 bases, with 20 bases between them. The CDR3 region is CASRLAPGGTSDTQYF. CDR3 coding DNA: TGCGCCAGCAGACTAGCTCCCGGCGGCACTTCAGATACGCAGTATTTT.

This clone was observed a few times. The chain is built from TRBV5-1 and TRBJ1-1; 7 bases align to TRBD1. With 3 bases clipped from V and 4 bases from J, the junction kept 6 bases outside the gene matches. This CDR3 region has 14 residues. Germline values: CDR1 SGHRS, CDR2 YFSETQ. For the CDR3, the DNA is TGCGCCAGCAGCTCCCCACAGGGGCGCACTGAAGCTTTCTTT. Encoded protein: CASSSPQGRTEAFF.

This chain joins TRBV28 and TRBJ1-2, with 10 bases fitting TRBD1. Unmatched junction bases numbered 14, after V lost 4 bases and J lost 6 bases. This CDR3 contains 17 residues. Germline CDR1 and CDR2: MDHEN and SYDVKM. The CDR3 sequence: CASSSPLMDRGVNGYTF. CDR3 bases: TGTGCCAGCAGTTCGCCTCTCATGGACAGGGGGGTAAATGGCTACACCTTC.

The chain links TRBV7-9 to TRBJ2-5, with D tentatively TRBD1 (5 bases). The CDR3 totals 13 residues. Germline V gives CDR1 SEHNR, CDR2 FQNEAQ (reference sequence). Trimming shortened V by 2 bases and J by 2 bases, and 6 bases separated the two germline ends. DNA for the CDR3: TGTGCCAGCAGCTTAAACAGGCAAGAGACCCAGTACTTC. Translated: CASSLNRQETQYF.

This CDR3 reads CASSDPAGRVGYTF. The CDR3 DNA is TGTGCCAGCAGTGACCCCGCTGGGAGGGTAGGCTACACCTTC. The chain recombines TRBV25-1 with TRBJ1-2; D unclear. V was clipped by 3 bases and J by 8 bases, with 16 bases between them. The germline V gene encodes CDR1 MGHDK and CDR2 SYGVNS. CDR3 size: 14 residues.